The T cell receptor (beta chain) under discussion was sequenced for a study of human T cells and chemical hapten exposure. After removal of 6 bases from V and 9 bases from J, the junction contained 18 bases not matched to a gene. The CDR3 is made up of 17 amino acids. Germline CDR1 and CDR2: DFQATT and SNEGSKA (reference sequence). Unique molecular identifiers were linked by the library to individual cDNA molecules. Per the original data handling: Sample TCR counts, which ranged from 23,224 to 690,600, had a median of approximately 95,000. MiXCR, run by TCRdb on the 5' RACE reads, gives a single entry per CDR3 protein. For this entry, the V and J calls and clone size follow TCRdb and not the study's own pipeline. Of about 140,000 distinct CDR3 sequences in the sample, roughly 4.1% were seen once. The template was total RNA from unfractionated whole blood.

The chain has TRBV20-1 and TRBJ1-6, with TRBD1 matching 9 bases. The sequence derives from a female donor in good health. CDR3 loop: CSAFRDRVIRIGSPLHF. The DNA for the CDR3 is TGCAGTGCCTTCCGGGACAGGGTAATTCGTATCGGTTCACCCCTCCACTTT.